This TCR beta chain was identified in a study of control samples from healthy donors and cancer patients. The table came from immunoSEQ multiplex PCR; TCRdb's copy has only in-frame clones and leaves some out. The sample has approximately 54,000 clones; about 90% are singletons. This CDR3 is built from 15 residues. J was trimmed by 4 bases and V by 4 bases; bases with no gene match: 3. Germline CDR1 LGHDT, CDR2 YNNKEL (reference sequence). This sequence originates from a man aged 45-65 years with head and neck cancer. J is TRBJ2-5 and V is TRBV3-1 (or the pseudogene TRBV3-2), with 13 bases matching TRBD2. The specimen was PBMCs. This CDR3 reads CASSLWTSGGETQYF. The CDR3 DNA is TGTGCCAGCAGCCTCTGGACTAGCGGGGGAGAGACCCAGTACTTC.